This record concerns one T cell receptor beta chain sequence. The antigen is undetermined. The data were obtained in a study of T cells in Graves' hyperthyroidism and ophthalmopathy. The study's findings and limits: Blood held most thyroid clonotypes expanded above 0.001 frequency. The model's output predicted ophthalmopathy at a median of 6.5 months prior to onset.

CDR3 size: 16 residues. Germline V gene sequence: CDR1 SGHVS, CDR2 FQNEAQ. The trim removed 4 bases at V and 5 bases at J, leaving 10 bases unmatched. Researchers took RNA transcripts and amplified the TCR beta CDR3 regions from them. The HTBI primer set was used in a first-round RT-PCR of the TCR CDR3. TCRdb redid the calling of the multiplex PCR reads with MiXCR, one entry per CDR3 protein. This table has a few hundred thousand distinct CDR3 sequences, around 46% appearing once. This receptor was identified in a young woman with Graves' hyperthyroidism. The sequencing input was peripheral blood or thyroid tissue (not recorded which). The chain uses TRBV7-8 and TRBJ2-7; TRBD2 agrees at 11 bases. The CDR3 loop is CASSSLLAGEPNEQYF. The CDR3 DNA follows: TGTGCCAGCAGCTCACTACTAGCGGGAGAGCCCAACGAGCAGTACTTC.